This T cell receptor (beta chain) is from a study of cytomegalovirus exposure and HLA in healthy donors. Study-wide context: Some 85 million unique TCRs from HLA-typed donors were held in an early data release.

General observations from the study: Likely technical artifact: a cluster of highly shared sequence variants. High sensitivity and specificity were reportedly achieved when the classifier diagnosed cytomegalovirus status.

The primer mix had 60 Vbeta and 13 Jbeta primers. Assay used: immunoSEQ multiplex PCR; TCRdb lists only in-frame clones, some missing. The table lists about 160,000 clones, nearly 80% of them singletons, with around 3.1% in the top ten. Each donor's status was that of a healthy bone marrow donor. A remark on this clone: The antigen is unknown.

The CDR3 length is 11 residues. Per the germline V gene, CDR1 is DFQATT and CDR2 is SNEGSKA (reference sequence). Trimming removed 2 bases from V and 5 bases from J, with 5 bases in between. The sequence was obtained from a woman aged 40 to 50 in good health and CMV-seronegative. This chain joins TRBV20-1 and TRBJ2-3, with D maybe TRBD1 (5 bases). Sequencing input: PBMCs. CDR3: CSARRGDTQYF. CDR3 coding DNA: TGCAGTGCTAGAAGGGGAGATACGCAGTATTTT.